This TCR beta chain was sequenced in a study of regulatory T cells in long-lasting Graves disease. The wider study: For a period under 3 months, newly diagnosed Graves' patients had taken antithyroid drugs.

Germline V gene lookup returns CDR1 LNHNV and CDR2 YYDKDF (reference sequence). Trimming at V came to 4 bases and at J to 3 bases, leaving 2 bases not matched to a gene. This CDR3 is 15 amino acids long. Time point described: newly diagnosed GD, antithyroid drugs for less than 3 months. RNA extracted from PBMCs served as the sequencing template. To note about this clonotype: Its target is unknown.

Points from the study as a whole: Segments TRBV28, TRBJ1-2 and TRBJ2-5 showed preferential usage in persistent disease. Patients whose Graves' disease persisted exhibited lower TCR diversity than those newly diagnosed.

The TCR beta library used iRepertoire HTBI primers with Arm-PCR amplification of CDR3. One entry per CDR3 protein results from TCRdb running MiXCR on the multiplex PCR reads. Here the sample spans hundreds of thousands of distinct CDR3 sequences, around 17% being singletons. The same sample was also studied in work on T cells in Graves' hyperthyroidism and ophthalmopathy. From that second work: Expanded thyroid clonotypes (above 0.001) were mostly also found in blood.

This chain uses TRBV15 with TRBJ2-7; the match to TRBD2 covers 14 bases. The sequenced sample was peripheral blood mononuclear cells (PBMCs), obtained at new diagnosis, from a patient treated with antithyroid drugs. The TCR was taken from a woman aged 30 to 39 with Graves disease. CDR3 residues: CATSTGTSGGYEQYF. CDR3 nucleotide sequence: TGTGCCACCAGCACCGGGACTAGCGGGGGCTACGAGCAGTACTTC.